The next 3 T cell receptor beta chains were all read from a single sample in a study of blood T cells in healthy people across ages. Primed by a sample-barcoded 5' primer and a J-beta primer mix, a second PCR proceeded for about 6 to 12 cycles. TCRdb passed the 5' RACE reads through MiXCR, listing each CDR3 protein once. This table holds about 800,000 distinct CDR3 sequences, 46% found once. Sequences were obtained from blood. The source of these receptors is a man aged 80 or over in good health.

Ten or more counts support this clonotype. This chain joins TRBV7-9 and TRBJ2-1, with TRBD2 matching over 8 bases. With 2 bases clipped from V and 9 bases from J, the junction kept 9 bases outside the gene matches. Germline CDR1 and CDR2: SEHNR and FQNEAQ (reference sequence). This CDR3 comprises 15 residues. CDR3 region: CASSLTGLDSTEQFF. CDR3 coding DNA: TGTGCCAGCAGCTTAACGGGACTAGACAGCACTGAGCAGTTCTTC.

This clonotype came up once. Germline is not matched at one junction end, which may reflect a read error. This sequence joins TRBV9 and TRBJ2-1; TRBD2 matches 11 bases. This CDR3 has 18 residues. Germline V gene lookup returns CDR1 SGDLS and CDR2 YYNGEE. Here the CDR3 reads CASSVFLAGGLIGNGQFF. In DNA form, the CDR3 reads TGTGCCAGCAGCGTCTTTCTAGCGGGAGGCCTGATAGGCAATGGGCAGTTCTTC.

V gene TRBV27 combines with J gene TRBJ2-1, with D uncertain. V was pared by 5 bases and J by 10 bases, with 24 bases between. The CDR3 has 16 residues. Per the germline V gene, CDR1 is MNHEY and CDR2 is SMNVEV (reference sequence). CDR3 nucleotide sequence: TGTGCCAGCAGTAAGCCGGGCTCTTCTCAGGCCTACGAGCAGTTCTTC. It encodes CASSKPGSSQAYEQFF.